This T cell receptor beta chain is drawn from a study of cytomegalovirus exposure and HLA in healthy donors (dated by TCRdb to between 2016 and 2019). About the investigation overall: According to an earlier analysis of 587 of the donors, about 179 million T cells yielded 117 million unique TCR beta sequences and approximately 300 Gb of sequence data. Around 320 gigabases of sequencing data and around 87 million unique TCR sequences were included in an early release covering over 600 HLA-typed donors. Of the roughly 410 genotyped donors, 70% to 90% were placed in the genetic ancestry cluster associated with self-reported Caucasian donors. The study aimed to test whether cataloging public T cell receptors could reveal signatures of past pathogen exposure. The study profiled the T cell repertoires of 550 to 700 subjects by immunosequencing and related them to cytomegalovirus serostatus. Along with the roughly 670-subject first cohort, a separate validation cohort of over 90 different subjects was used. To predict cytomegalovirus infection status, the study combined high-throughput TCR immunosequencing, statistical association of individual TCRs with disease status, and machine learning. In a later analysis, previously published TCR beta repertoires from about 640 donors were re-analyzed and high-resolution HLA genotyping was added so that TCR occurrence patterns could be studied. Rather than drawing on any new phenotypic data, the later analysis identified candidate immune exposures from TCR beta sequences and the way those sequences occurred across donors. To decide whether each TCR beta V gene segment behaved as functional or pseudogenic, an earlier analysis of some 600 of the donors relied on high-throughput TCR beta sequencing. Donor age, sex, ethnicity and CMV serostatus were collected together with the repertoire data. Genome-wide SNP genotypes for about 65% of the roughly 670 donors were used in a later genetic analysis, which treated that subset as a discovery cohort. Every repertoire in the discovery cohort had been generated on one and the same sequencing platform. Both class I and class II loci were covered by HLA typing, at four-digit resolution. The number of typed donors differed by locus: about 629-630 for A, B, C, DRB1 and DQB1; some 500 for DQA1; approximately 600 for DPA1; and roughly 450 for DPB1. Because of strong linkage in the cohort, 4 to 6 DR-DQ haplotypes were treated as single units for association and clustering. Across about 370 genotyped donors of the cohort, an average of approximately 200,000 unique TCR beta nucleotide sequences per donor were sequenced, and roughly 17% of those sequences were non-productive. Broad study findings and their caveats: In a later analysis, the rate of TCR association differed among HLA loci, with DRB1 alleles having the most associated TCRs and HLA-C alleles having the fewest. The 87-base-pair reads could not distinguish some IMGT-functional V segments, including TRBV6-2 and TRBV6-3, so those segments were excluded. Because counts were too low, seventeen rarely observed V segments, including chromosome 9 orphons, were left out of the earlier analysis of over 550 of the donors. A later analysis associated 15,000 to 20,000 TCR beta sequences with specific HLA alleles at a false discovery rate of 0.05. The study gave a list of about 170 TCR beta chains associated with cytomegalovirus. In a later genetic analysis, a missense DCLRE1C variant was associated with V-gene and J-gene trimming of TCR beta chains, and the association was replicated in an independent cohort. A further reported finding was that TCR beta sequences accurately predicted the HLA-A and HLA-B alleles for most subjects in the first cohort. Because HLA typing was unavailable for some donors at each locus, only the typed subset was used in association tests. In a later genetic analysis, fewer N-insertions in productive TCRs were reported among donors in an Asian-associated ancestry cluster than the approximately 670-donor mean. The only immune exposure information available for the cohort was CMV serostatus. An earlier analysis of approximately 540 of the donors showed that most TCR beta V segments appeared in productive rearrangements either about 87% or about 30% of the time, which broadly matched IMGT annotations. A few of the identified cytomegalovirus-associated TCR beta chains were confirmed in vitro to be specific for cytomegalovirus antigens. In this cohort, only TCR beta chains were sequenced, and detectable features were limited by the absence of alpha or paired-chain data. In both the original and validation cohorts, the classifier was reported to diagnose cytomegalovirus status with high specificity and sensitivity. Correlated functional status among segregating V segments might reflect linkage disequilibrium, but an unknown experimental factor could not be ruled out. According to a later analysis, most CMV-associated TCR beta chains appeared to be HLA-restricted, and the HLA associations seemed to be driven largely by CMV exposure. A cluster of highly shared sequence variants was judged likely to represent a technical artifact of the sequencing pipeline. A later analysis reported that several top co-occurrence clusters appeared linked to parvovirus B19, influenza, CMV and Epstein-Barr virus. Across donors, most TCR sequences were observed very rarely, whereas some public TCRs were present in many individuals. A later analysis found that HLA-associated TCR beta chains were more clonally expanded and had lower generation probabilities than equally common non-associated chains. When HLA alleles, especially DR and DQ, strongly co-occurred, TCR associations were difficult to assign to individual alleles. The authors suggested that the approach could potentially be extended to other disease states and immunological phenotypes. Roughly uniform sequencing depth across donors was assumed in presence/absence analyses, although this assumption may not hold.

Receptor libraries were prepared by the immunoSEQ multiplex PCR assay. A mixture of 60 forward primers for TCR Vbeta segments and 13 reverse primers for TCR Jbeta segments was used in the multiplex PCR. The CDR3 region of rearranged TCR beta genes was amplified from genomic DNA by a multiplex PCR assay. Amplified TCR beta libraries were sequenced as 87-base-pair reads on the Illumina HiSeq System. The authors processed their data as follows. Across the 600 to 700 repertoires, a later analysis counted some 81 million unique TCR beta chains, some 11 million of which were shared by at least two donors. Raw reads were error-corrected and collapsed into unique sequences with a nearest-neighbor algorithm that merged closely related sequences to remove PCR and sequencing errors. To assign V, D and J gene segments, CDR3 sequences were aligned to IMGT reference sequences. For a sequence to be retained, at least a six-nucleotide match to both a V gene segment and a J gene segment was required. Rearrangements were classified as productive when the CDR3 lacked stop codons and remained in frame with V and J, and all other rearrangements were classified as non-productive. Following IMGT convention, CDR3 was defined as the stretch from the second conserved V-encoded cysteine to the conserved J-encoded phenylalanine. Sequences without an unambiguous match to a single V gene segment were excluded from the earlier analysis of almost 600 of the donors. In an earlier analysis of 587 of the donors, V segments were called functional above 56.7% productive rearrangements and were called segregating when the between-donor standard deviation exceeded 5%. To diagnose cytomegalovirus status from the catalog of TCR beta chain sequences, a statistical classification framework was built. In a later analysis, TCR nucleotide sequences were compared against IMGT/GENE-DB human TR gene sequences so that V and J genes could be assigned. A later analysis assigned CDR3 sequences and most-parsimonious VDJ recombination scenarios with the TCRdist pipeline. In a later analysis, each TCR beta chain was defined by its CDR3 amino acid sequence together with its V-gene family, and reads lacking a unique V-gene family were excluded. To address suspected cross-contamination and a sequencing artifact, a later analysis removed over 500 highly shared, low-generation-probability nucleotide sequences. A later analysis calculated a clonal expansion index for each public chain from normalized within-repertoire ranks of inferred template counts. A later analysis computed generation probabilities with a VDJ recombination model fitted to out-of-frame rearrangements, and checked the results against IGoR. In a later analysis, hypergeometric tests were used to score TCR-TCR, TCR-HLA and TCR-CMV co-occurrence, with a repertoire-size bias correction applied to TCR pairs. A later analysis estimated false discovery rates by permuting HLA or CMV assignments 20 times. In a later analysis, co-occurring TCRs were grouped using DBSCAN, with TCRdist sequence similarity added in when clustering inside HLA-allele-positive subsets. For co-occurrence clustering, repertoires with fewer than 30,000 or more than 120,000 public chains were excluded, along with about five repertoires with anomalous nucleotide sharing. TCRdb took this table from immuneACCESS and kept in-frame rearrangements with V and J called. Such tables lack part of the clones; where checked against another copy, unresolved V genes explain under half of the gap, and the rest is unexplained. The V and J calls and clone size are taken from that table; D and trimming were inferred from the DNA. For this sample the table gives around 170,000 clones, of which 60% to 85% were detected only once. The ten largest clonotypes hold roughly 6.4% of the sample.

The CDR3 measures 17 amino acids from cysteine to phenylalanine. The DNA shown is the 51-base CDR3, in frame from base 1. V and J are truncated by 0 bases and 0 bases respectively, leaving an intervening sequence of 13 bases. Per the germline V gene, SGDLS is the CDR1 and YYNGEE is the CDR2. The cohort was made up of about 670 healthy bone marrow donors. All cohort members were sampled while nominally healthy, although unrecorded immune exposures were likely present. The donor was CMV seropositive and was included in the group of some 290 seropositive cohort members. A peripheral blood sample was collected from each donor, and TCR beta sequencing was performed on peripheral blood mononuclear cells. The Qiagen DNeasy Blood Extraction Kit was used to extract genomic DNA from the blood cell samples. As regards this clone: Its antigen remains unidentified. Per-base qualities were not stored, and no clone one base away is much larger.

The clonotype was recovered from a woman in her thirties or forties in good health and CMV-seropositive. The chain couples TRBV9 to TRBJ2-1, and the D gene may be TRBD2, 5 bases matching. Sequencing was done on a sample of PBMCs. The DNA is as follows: TGTGCCAGCAGCGTAGACGCCCCTAGCACCTCCTACAATGAGCAGTTCTTC. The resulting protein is CASSVDAPSTSYNEQFF.